This is a list of T cell receptor beta chains from one sample in a study of T cell repertoires in cytomegalovirus infection. TCRdb redid the calling of the reads with MiXCR, one entry per CDR3 protein. The sample yields around 630,000 distinct CDR3 sequences, approximately 25% seen once. Material: CD8+ T cells from PBMCs. These receptor sequences come from a human donor in good health (CMV status not recorded). Some clones in this sample may be carry-over from other donors' samples. CDR3s include the opening cysteine and the closing phenylalanine or tryptophan. A D gene is named only where the DNA matches it firmly. The listing skips clone size in some rows; elsewhere it reads once, few, many or a size class.

D: TRBD2; J: TRBJ2-5; size: -; V: TRBV25-1; CDR3: CASSGLQASGRKETQYF; DNA: TGTGCCAGCAGTGGTCTCCAGGCTAGCGGGAGAAAAGAGACCCAGTACTTC
D: -; J: TRBJ1-1; size: few; V: TRBV6-2/TRBV6-3; CDR3: CASTYWGSTEAFF; DNA: TGTGCCAGCACCTACTGGGGAAGCACTGAAGCTTTCTTT
D: -; J: TRBJ1-2; size: -; V: TRBV6-1; CDR3: CASSTPRTELNYGYTF; DNA: TGTGCCAGCAGTACCCCACGGACAGAATTAAACTATGGCTACACCTTC
D: -; J: TRBJ2-1; size: -; V: TRBV28; CDR3: CASRRLREDDSYNEQFF; DNA: TGTGCCAGCAGACGTCTCAGGGAGGATGACTCCTACAATGAGCAGTTCTTC
D: -; J: TRBJ1-1; size: -; V: TRBV11-3; CDR3: CASSLRAGTEAFF; DNA: TGTGCCAGCAGCCTGCGGGCAGGCACTGAAGCTTTCTTT
D: -; J: TRBJ1-2; size: -; V: TRBV29-1; CDR3: CSVEGRANNGYTF; DNA: TGCAGCGTTGAAGGGAGGGCTAATAATGGCTACACCTTC
D: -; J: TRBJ2-5; size: -; V: TRBV5-1; CDR3: CASSERGETQYF; DNA: TGCGCCAGCAGCGAGAGGGGAGAGACCCAGTACTTC
D: TRBD2; J: TRBJ2-5; size: -; V: TRBV6-2/TRBV6-3; CDR3: CASSQRGSGETQYF; DNA: TGTGCCAGCAGTCAGCGGGGGAGCGGAGAGACCCAGTACTTC
D: TRBD1; J: TRBJ2-3; size: -; V: TRBV6-2/TRBV6-3; CDR3: CASSYPGGSTDTQYF; DNA: TGTGCCAGCAGCTATCCAGGGGGTTCCACAGATACGCAGTATTTT
D: -; J: TRBJ2-5; size: -; V: TRBV29-1; CDR3: CSVEGETQYF; DNA: TGCAGCGTTGAGGGAGAGACCCAGTACTTC
D: -; J: TRBJ2-6; size: few; V: TRBV5-4; CDR3: CASSQAGAGANVLTF; DNA: TGTGCCAGCAGCCAAGCAGGGGCTGGGGCCAACGTCCTGACTTTC
D: TRBD1; J: TRBJ1-1; size: few; V: TRBV7-6; CDR3: CASNLDRAAFF; DNA: TGTGCCAGCAACCTAGACAGGGCTGCTTTCTTT
D: -; J: TRBJ2-1; size: -; V: TRBV11-3; CDR3: CASSSAIQNEQFF; DNA: TGTGCCAGCAGCTCCGCAATCCAAAATGAGCAGTTCTTC
D: -; J: TRBJ2-1; size: -; V: TRBV6-6; CDR3: CATGAFSYNEQFF; DNA: TGTGCCACAGGGGCTTTTTCCTACAATGAGCAGTTCTTC
D: -; J: TRBJ2-7; size: once; V: TRBV5-1; CDR3: CASSLDPPTVSYEQYF; DNA: TGCGCCAGCAGCTTGGACCCCCCGACAGTTTCCTACGAGCAGTACTTC
D: -; J: TRBJ2-7; size: few; V: TRBV12-3/TRBV12-4; CDR3: CASSLSGLEQYF; DNA: TGTGCCAGCAGTTTAAGCGGGTTGGAGCAGTACTTC
D: -; J: TRBJ2-1; size: many; V: TRBV7-9; CDR3: CASSLPGLGSYNEQFF; DNA: TGTGCCAGCAGCCTACCTGGGTTAGGTTCCTACAATGAGCAGTTCTTC
D: TRBD2; J: TRBJ2-1; size: -; V: TRBV4-2; CDR3: CAAGASGGPSYNEQFF; DNA: TGTGCCGCGGGGGCTAGCGGGGGGCCCTCCTACAATGAGCAGTTCTTC
D: -; J: TRBJ2-7; size: many; V: TRBV5-4; CDR3: CASSLFSSYEQYF; DNA: TGTGCCAGCAGCTTGTTCAGCTCCTACGAGCAGTACTTC
D: -; J: TRBJ2-1; size: many; V: TRBV7-9; CDR3: CASSSPMGRSYNEQFF; DNA: TGTGCCAGCAGCTCCCCGATGGGTAGATCCTACAATGAGCAGTTCTTC
D: -; J: TRBJ2-7; size: few; V: TRBV2; CDR3: CASTADSYEQYF; DNA: TGTGCCAGCACTGCCGATTCCTACGAGCAGTACTTC
D: -; J: TRBJ1-2; size: -; V: TRBV20-1; CDR3: CSARSGGYTF; DNA: TGCAGTGCCCGTAGCGGGGGCTACACCTTC
D: -; J: TRBJ2-7; size: many; V: TRBV7-9; CDR3: CASSPLQGALSYEQYF; DNA: TGTGCCAGCAGCCCACTACAAGGGGCACTCTCCTACGAGCAGTACTTC
D: TRBD2; J: TRBJ2-3; size: -; V: TRBV12-3/TRBV12-4; CDR3: CASRAGGTSDTQYF; DNA: TGTGCCAGCAGAGCGGGGGGGACGTCAGATACGCAGTATTTT